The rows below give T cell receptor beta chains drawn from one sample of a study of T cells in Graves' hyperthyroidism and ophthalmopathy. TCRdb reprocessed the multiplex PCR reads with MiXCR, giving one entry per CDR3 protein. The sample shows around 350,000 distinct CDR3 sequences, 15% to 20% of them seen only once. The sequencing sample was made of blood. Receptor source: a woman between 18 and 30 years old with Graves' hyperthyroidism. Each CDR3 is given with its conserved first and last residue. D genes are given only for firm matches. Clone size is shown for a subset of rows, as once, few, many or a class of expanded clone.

DNA: TGCAGTGCTAGAGATGGACAGGGCGGCTATGGCTACACCTTC
CDR3: CSARDGQGGYGYTF
D: TRBD1
J: TRBJ1-2
V: TRBV20-1
size: many

DNA: TGTGCCAGCAGTTACTCACGAAGCACTGAAGCTTTCTTT
CDR3: CASSYSRSTEAFF
D: -
J: TRBJ1-1
V: TRBV6-5
size: -

DNA: TGCAGTGCTCCAGCGGGAGGGGAGGAGACCCAGTACTTC
CDR3: CSAPAGGEETQYF
D: TRBD2
J: TRBJ2-5
V: TRBV20-1
size: few

DNA: TGTGCCAGCACCCCCGGGCCCCGAAAAAAAGGTTGGACCTACACCTTC
CDR3: CASTPGPRKKGWTYTF
D: -
J: TRBJ1-2
V: TRBV28
size: many

DNA: TGCAGTGCTAGAGTAGGTGGACCTCCCTACGAGCAGTACTTC
CDR3: CSARVGGPPYEQYF
D: -
J: TRBJ2-7
V: TRBV20-1
size: many

DNA: TGTGCCAGCAGTTCATGGGACAGGATAGGGGAGACCCAGTACTTC
CDR3: CASSSWDRIGETQYF
D: TRBD1
J: TRBJ2-5
V: TRBV27
size: many

DNA: TGTGCCAGCGGCGGGGCGGCACCCTACGGGCAGTACTTC
CDR3: CASGGAAPYGQYF
D: -
J: TRBJ2-7
V: TRBV6-1
size: -

DNA: TGTGCCAGCAGCTACCTCGCGGGGGGAGGGACCCAGTACTTC
CDR3: CASSYLAGGGTQYF
D: TRBD2
J: TRBJ2-5
V: TRBV28
size: many

DNA: TGCAGTGCTACCGCGGGAGCGAAGGGCTTCGAGCAGTACTTC
CDR3: CSATAGAKGFEQYF
D: TRBD2
J: TRBJ2-7
V: TRBV20-1
size: -

DNA: TGTGCCAGCAGTTACTCCGCAGGGGGGTACGAGCAGTACTTC
CDR3: CASSYSAGGYEQYF
D: -
J: TRBJ2-7
V: TRBV6-2/TRBV6-3
size: -

DNA: TGTGCCAGCAGTTACGACGGTGAGGGGCCTTCGGGCGAGCAGTACTTC
CDR3: CASSYDGEGPSGEQYF
D: -
J: TRBJ2-7
V: TRBV6-5
size: many

DNA: TGTGCCAGCAGCGTTGGGCCGCTGAACACTGAAGCTTTCTTT
CDR3: CASSVGPLNTEAFF
D: -
J: TRBJ1-1
V: TRBV9
size: many

DNA: TGTGCCAGCAGCGCCCAGGGAGGCTACGAGCAGTACTTC
CDR3: CASSAQGGYEQYF
D: -
J: TRBJ2-7
V: TRBV9
size: few

DNA: TGTGCTAGTGGTTTGTCGCCCTACGAGCAGTACTTC
CDR3: CASGLSPYEQYF
D: -
J: TRBJ2-7
V: TRBV12-5
size: many

DNA: TGTGCCAGCAGCCGGGCCCTTGGGAGGTCCTACGAGCAGTACTTC
CDR3: CASSRALGRSYEQYF
D: -
J: TRBJ2-7
V: TRBV28
size: many

DNA: TGTGCCTGGAGTGTACTTCGGTCTAACTATGGCTACACCTTC
CDR3: CAWSVLRSNYGYTF
D: -
J: TRBJ1-2
V: TRBV30
size: many

DNA: TGTGCCAGCACCCCGGACGGGTATCAGCCCCAGCATTTT
CDR3: CASTPDGYQPQHF
D: -
J: TRBJ1-5
V: TRBV6-1
size: -

DNA: TGTGCCAGCAGTTCTGTGGGGGGTTTCCGATCTAGAGCCAAAAACATTCAGTACTTC
CDR3: CASSSVGGFRSRAKNIQYF
D: -
J: TRBJ2-4
V: TRBV12-3/TRBV12-4
size: -

DNA: TGTGCCAGCAGACCGAAAGTTTGGGGGGACGGCTACACCTTC
CDR3: CASRPKVWGDGYTF
D: -
J: TRBJ1-2
V: TRBV12-3/TRBV12-4
size: many

DNA: TGTGCCAGCAGCCAAGACCCCCCGGGGATTGGCTACACCTTC
CDR3: CASSQDPPGIGYTF
D: -
J: TRBJ1-2
V: TRBV3-1
size: -

DNA: TGTGCCAGCAGTGAAATTAGCGGGGGGTCTCTAGGAGGAGAGACCCAGTACTTC
CDR3: CASSEISGGSLGGETQYF
D: TRBD2
J: TRBJ2-5
V: TRBV6-1
size: many

DNA: TGCAGTGCTAGAGATCCTGGACTTGGCTATGGCTACACCTTC
CDR3: CSARDPGLGYGYTF
D: -
J: TRBJ1-2
V: TRBV20-1
size: few

DNA: TGCGCCAGCAGCTTAGGGGGTGTAAATCAGCCCCAGCATTTT
CDR3: CASSLGGVNQPQHF
D: -
J: TRBJ1-5
V: TRBV5-1
size: many

DNA: TGTGCCAGTGCTTTTTTCGGAGGGGGCATTCAGTACTTC
CDR3: CASAFFGGGIQYF
D: -
J: TRBJ2-4
V: TRBV27
size: few

DNA: TGTGCCAGCCGGGACGGTTATGGCTACACCTTC
CDR3: CASRDGYGYTF
D: -
J: TRBJ1-2
V: TRBV6-7
size: -

DNA: TGCAGTGCTGGGGCTCCCGGCATCAACTATGGCTACACCTTC
CDR3: CSAGAPGINYGYTF
D: -
J: TRBJ1-2
V: TRBV20-1
size: many